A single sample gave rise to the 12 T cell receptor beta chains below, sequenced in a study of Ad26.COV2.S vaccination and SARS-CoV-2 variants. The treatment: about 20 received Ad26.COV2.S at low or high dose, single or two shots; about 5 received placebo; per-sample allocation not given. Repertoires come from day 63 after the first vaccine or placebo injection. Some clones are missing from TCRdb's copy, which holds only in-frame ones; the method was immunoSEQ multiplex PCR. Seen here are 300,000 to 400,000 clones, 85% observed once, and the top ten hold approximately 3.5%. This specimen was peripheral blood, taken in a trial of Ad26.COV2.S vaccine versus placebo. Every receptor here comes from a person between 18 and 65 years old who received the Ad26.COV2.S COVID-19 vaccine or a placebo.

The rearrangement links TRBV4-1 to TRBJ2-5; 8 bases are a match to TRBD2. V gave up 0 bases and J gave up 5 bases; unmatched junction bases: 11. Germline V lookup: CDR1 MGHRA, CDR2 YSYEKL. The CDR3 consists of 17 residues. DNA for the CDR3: TGCGCCAGCAGCCAAGACGGAGCGGGGGACTACTGGGAGACCCAGTACTTC. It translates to CASSQDGAGDYWETQYF.

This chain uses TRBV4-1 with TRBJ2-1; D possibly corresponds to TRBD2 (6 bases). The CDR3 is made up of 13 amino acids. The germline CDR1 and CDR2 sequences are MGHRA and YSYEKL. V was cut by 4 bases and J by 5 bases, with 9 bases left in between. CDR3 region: CASSPRGNNEQFF. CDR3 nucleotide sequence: TGCGCCAGCAGCCCGCGGGGAAACAATGAGCAGTTCTTC.

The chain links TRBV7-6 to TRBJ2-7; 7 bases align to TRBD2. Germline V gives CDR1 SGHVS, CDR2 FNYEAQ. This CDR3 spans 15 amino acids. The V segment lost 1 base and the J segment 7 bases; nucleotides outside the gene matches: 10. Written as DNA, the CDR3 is TGTGCCAGCAGCTTAGTTGGGACTATTACGGGGGAGCAGTACTTC. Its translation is CASSLVGTITGEQYF. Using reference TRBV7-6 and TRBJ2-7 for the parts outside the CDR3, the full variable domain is GAGVSQSPRYKVTKRGQDVALRCDPISGHVSLYWYRQALGQGPEFLTYFNYEAQQDKSGLPNDRFSAERPEGSISTLTIQRTEQRDSAMYRCASSLVGTITGEQYFGPGTRLTVT.

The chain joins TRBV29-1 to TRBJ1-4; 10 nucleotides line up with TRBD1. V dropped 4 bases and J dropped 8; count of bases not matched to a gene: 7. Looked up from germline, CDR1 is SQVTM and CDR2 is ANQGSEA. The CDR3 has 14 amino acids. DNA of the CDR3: TGCAGCGTTGGGGCCGGGACAGGGGACGAAAAACTGTTTTTT. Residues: CSVGAGTGDEKLFF. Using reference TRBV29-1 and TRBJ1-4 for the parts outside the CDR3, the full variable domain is SAVISQKPSRDICQRGTSLTIQCQVDSQVTMMFWYRQQPGQSLTLIATANQGSEATYESGFVIDKFPISRPNLTFSTLTVSNMSPEDSSIYLCSVGAGTGDEKLFFGSGTQLSVL.

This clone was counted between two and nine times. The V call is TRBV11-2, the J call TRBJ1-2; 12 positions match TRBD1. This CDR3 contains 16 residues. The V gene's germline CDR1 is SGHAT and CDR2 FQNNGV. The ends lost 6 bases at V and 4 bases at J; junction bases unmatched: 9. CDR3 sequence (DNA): TGTGCCAGCAGTTGGGACAGGGGGCGCCCCCTCTATGGCTACACCTTC. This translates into CASSWDRGRPLYGYTF.

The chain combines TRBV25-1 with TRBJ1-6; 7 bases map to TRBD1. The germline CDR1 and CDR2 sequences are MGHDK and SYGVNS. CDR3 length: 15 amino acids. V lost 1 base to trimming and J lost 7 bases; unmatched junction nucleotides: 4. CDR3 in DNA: TGTGCCAGCAGTGAATTTGGGACAGAGAATTCACCCCTCCACTTT. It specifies CASSEFGTENSPLHF.

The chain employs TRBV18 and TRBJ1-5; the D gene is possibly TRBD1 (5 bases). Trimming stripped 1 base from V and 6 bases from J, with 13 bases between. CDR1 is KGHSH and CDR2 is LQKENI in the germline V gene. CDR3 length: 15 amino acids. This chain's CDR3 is CASSPQVGGGQPQHF. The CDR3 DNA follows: TGTGCCAGCTCACCACAGGTTGGTGGGGGTCAGCCCCAGCATTTT. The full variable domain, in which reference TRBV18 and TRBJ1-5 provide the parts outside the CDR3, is NAGVMQNPRHLVRRRGQEARLRCSPMKGHSHVYWYRQLPEEGLKFMVYLQKENIIDESGMPKERFSAEFPKEGPSILRIQQVVRGDSAAYFCASSPQVGGGQPQHFGDGTRLSIL.

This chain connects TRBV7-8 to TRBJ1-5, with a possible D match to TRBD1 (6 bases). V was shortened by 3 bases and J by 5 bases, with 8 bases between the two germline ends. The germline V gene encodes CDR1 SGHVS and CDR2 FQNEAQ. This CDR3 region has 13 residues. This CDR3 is CASSLSGDQPQHF. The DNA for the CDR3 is TGTGCCAGCAGCTTGTCAGGGGATCAGCCCCAGCATTTT.

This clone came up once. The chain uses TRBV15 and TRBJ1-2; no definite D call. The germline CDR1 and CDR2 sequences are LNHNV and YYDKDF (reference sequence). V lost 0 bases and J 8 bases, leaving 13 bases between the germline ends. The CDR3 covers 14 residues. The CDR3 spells CATSRDLGPRGYTF. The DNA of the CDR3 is TGTGCCACCAGCAGAGATCTTGGCCCCCGGGGCTACACCTTC.

The CDR3 DNA sequence: TGTGCCAGCAGCCCGCCCCCGGGACTACCCTACGAGCAGTACTTC. As protein: CASSPPPGLPYEQYF. V is TRBV7-2 and J is TRBJ2-7, with 7 bases that match TRBD2. With V trimmed by 5 bases and J by 2 bases, 9 bases remained unmatched. From germline, CDR1 is SGHTA and CDR2 FQGNSA. CDR3 length: 15 residues. The full variable domain, its missing parts supplied by reference TRBV7-2 and TRBJ2-7, is GAGVSQSPSNKVTEKGKDVELRCDPISGHTALYWYRQSLGQGLEFLIYFQGNSAPDKSGLPSDRFSAERTGGSVSTLTIQRTQQEDSAVYLCASSPPPGLPYEQYFGPGTRLTVT.

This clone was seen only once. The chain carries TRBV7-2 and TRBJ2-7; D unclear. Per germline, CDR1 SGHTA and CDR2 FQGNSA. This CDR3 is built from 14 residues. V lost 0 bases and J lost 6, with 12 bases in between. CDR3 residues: CASSLALLEVEQYF. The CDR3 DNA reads TGTGCCAGCAGCTTAGCTTTGCTAGAAGTCGAGCAGTACTTC.

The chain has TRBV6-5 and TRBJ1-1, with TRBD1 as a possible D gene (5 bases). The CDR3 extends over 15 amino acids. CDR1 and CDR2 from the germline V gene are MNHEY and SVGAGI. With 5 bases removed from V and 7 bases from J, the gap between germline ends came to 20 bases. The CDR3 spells CASSPPGRGSGEAFF. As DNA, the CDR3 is TGTGCCAGCAGTCCCCCCGGTCGGGGGTCGGGTGAAGCTTTCTTT.